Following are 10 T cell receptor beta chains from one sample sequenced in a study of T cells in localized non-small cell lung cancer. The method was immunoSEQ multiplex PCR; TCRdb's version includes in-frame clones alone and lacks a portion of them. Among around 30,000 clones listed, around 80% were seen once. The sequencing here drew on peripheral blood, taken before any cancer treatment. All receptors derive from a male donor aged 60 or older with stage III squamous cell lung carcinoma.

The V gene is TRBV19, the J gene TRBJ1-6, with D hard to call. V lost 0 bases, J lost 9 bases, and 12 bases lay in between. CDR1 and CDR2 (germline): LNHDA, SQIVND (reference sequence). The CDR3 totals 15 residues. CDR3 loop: CASSIDRGNSSPLHF. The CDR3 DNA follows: TGTGCCAGTAGTATAGACCGGGGTAATAGTTCACCCCTCCACTTT.

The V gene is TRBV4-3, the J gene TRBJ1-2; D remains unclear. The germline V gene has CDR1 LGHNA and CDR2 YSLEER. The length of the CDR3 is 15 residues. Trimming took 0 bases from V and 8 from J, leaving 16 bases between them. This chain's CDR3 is CASSQDSGPLGGYTF. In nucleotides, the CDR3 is TGCGCCAGCAGCCAAGATAGCGGGCCCCTTGGGGGCTACACCTTC.

The CDR3 loop is CAISSVAGGFRETQYF. The CDR3 nucleotides are TGTGCCATCAGTTCAGTGGCGGGAGGATTTCGAGAGACCCAGTACTTC. The chain is built from TRBV10-3 and TRBJ2-5; 8 bases are shared with TRBD2. The CDR3 extends over 16 amino acids. V trimming: 5 bases; J trimming: 4 bases; junction bases outside the gene matches: 12. Germline V lookup: CDR1 ENHRY, CDR2 SYGVKD.

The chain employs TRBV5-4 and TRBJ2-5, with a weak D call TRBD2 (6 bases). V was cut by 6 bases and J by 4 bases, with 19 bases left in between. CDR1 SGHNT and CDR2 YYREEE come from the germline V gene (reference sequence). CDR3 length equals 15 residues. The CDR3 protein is CASTQGGKMTETQYF. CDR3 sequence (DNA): TGTGCCAGCACCCAGGGCGGGAAGATGACAGAGACCCAGTACTTC.

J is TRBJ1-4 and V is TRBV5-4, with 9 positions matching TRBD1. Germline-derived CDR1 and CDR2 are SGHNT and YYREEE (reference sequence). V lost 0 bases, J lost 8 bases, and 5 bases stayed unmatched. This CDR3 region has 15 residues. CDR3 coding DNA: TGTGCCAGCAGCTTGGGGGGGACAGGGTCGGAAAAACTGTTTTTT. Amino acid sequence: CASSLGGTGSEKLFF.

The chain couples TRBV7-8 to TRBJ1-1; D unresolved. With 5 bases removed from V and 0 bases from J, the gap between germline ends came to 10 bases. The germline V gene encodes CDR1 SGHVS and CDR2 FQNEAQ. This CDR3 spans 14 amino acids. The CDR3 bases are TGTGCCAGCAGCCGTGCTTTCGTGAACACTGAAGCTTTCTTT. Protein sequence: CASSRAFVNTEAFF.

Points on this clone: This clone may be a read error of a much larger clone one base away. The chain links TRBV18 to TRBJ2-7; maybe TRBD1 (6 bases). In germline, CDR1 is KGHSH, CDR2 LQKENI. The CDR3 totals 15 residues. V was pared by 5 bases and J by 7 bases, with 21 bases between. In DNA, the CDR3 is TGTGCCAGCTCATCTAGGCTGGACAGCCGTGGGGAGCAGTACTTC. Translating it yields CASSSRLDSRGEQYF.

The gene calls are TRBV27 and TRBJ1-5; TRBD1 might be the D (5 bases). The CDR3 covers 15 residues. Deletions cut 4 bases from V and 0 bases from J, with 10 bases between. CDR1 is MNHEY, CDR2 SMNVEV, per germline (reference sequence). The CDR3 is CASSYDSYSNQPQHF. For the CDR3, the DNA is TGTGCCAGCAGTTACGACAGCTATAGCAATCAGCCCCAGCATTTT.

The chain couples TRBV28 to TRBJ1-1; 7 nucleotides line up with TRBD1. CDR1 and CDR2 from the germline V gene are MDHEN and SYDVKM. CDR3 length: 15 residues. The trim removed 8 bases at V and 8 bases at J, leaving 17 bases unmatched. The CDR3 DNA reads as TGTGCCAGCCGGGGGGGAGGGGGCTCGCCGAAAGAAGCTTTCTTT. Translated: CASRGGGGSPKEAFF.

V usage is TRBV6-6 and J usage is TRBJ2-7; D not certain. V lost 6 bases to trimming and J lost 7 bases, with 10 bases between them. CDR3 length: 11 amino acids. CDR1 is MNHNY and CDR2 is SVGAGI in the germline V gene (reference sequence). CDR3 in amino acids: CASRWALEQYF. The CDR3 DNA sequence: TGTGCCAGCAGGTGGGCCTTAGAGCAGTACTTC.